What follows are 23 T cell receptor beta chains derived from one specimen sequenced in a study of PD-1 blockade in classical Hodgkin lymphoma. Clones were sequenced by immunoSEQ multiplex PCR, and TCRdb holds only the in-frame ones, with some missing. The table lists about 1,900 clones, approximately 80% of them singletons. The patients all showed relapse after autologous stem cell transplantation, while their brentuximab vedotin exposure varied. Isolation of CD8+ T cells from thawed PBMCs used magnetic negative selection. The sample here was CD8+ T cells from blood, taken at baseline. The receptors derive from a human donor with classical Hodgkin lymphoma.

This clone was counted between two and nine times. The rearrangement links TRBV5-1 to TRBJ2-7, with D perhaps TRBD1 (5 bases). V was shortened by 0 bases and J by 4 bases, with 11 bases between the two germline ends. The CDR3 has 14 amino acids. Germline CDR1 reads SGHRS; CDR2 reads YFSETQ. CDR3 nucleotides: TGCGCCAGCAGCTTGGAGGGGAATGGTTACGAGCAGTACTTC. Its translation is CASSLEGNGYEQYF.

The DNA of the CDR3 is TGTGCCAGCAGCGTAGCGGACAGGGGGATAGGCTATGGCTACACCTTC. Translation: CASSVADRGIGYGYTF. The chain joins TRBV9 to TRBJ1-2; 10 nucleotides line up with TRBD1. The V and J ends lost 0 bases and 4 bases, in that order; junction bases with no gene match: 6. This CDR3 region has 16 residues. From germline, CDR1 is SGDLS and CDR2 YYNGEE. Combining the CDR3 with reference TRBV9 and TRBJ1-2 gives the whole variable domain DSGVTQTPKHLITATGQRVTLRCSPRSGDLSVYWYQQSLDQGLQFLIQYYNGEERAKGNILERFSAQQFPDLHSELNLSSLELGDSALYFCASSVADRGIGYGYTFGSGTRLTVV.

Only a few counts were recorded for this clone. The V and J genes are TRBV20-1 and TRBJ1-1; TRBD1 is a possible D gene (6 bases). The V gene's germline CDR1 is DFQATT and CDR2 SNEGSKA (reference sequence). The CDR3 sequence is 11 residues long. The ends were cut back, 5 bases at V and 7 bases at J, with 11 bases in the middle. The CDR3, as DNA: TGCAGTGCTCATACAGGGCGTGAAGCTTTCTTT. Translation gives CSAHTGREAFF.

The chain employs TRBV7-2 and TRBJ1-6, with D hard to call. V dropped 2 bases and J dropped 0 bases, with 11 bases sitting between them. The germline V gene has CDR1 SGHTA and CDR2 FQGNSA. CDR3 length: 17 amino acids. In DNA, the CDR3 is TGTGCCAGCAGCTTACGCCTCCAGAGCTCCTATAATTCACCCCTCCACTTT. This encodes CASSLRLQSSYNSPLHF. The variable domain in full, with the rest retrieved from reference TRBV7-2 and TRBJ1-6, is GAGVSQSPSNKVTEKGKDVELRCDPISGHTALYWYRQSLGQGLEFLIYFQGNSAPDKSGLPSDRFSAERTGGSVSTLTIQRTQQEDSAVYLCASSLRLQSSYNSPLHFGNGTRLTVT.

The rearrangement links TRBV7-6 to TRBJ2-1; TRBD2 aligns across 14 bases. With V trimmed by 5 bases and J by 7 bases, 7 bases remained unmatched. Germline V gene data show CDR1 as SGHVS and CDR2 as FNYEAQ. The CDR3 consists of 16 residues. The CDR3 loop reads CASSKLTSGRANEQFF. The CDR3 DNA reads TGTGCCAGCAGCAAACTGACTAGCGGGAGGGCTAATGAGCAGTTCTTC.

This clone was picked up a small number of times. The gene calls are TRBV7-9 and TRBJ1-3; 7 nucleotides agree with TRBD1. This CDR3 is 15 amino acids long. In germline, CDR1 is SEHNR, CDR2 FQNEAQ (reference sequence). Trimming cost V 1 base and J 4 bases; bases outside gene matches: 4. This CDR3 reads CASSLEQGRGNTIYF. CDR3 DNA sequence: TGTGCCAGCAGCTTAGAACAGGGGAGAGGAAACACCATATATTTT.

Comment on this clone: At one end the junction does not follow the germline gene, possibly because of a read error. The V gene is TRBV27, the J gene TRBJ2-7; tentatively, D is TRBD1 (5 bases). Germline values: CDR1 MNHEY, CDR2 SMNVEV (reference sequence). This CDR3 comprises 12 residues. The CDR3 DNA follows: TGTGCCAGCAGTTTTAGGGGTTACGTGCAGTACTTC. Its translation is CASSFRGYVQYF.

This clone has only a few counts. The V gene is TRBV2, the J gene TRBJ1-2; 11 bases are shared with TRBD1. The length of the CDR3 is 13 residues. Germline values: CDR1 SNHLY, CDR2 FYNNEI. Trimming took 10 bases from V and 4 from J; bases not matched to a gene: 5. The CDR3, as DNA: TGTGCCATAATGGGACAGGGGGTCTATGGCTACACCTTC. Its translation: CAIMGQGVYGYTF.

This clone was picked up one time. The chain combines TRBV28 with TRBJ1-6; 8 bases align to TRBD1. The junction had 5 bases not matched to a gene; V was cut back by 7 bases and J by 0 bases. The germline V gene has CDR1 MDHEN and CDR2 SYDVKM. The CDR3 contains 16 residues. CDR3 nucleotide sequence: TGTGCCAGCACCCAGGGGGCCAGCTCCTATAATTCACCCCTCCACTTT. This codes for CASTQGASSYNSPLHF.

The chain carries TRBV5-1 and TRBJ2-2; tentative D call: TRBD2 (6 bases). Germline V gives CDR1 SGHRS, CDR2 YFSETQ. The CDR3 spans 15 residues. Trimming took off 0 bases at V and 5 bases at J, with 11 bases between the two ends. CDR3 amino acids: CASSLEEGWTGELFF. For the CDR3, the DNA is TGCGCCAGCAGCTTGGAGGAGGGGTGGACCGGGGAGCTGTTTTTT.

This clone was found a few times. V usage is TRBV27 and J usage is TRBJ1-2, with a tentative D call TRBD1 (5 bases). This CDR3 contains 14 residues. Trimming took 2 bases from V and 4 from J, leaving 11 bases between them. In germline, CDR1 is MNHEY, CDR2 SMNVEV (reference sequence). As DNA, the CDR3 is TGTGCCAGCAGTTTAGGTGCAGGGACCTATGGCTACACCTTC. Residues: CASSLGAGTYGYTF.

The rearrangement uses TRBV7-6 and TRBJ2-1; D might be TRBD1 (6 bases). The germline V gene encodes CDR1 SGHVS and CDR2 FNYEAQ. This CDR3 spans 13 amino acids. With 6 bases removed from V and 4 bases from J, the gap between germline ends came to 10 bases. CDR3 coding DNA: TGTGCCAGCAGAACAGGGCCGTACAATGAGCAGTTCTTC. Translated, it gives CASRTGPYNEQFF.

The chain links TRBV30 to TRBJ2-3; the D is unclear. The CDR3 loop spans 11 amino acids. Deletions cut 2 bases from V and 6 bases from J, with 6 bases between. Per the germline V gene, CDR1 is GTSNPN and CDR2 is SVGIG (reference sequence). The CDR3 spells CAWSPGDTQYF. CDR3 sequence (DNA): TGTGCCTGGAGTCCCGGCGATACGCAGTATTTT.

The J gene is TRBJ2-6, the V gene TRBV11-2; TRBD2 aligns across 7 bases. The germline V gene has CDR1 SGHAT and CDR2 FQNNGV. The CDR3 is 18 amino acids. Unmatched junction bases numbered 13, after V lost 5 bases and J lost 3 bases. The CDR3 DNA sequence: TGTGCCAGCAGCAGTCCGAGACTAGCTAAATTTGGGGCCAACGTCCTGACTTTC. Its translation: CASSSPRLAKFGANVLTF.

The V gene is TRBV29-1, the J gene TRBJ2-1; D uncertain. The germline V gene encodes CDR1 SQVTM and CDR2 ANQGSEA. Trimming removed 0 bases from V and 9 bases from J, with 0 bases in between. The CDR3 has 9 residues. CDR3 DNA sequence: TGCAGCGTTGAAGATGAGCAGTTCTTC. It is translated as CSVEDEQFF.

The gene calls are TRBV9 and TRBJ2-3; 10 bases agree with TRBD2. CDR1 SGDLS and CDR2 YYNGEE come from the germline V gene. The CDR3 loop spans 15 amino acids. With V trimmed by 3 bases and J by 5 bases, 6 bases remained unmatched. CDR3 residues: CASSGSLAGVDTQYF. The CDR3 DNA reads TGTGCCAGCAGCGGATCTCTAGCGGGAGTAGATACGCAGTATTTT.

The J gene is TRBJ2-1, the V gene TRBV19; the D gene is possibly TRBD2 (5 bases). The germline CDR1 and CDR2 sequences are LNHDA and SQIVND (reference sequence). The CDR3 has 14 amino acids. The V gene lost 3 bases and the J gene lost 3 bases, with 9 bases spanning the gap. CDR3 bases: TGTGCCAGTAGTATTAGCGTCGGCTACAATGAGCAGTTCTTC. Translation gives CASSISVGYNEQFF.

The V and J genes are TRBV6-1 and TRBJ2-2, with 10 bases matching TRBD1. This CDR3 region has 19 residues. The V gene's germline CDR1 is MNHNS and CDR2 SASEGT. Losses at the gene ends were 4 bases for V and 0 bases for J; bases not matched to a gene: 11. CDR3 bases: TGTGCCAGCAGTGCCTTACCGGGACAGGGGTCCGCGAACACCGGGGAGCTGTTTTTT. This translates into CASSALPGQGSANTGELFF.

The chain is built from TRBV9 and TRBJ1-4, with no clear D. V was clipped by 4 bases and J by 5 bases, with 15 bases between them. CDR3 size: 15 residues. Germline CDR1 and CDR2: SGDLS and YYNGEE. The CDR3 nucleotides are TGTGCCAGCAGCCCCGACAAGGCTTTCAATGAAAAACTGTTTTTT. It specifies CASSPDKAFNEKLFF.

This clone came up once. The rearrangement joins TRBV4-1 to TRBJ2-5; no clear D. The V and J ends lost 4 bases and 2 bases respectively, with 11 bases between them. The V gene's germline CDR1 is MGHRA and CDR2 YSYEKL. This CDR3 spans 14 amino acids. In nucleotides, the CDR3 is TGCGCCAGCAGCCTTACACCTAATCAAGAGACCCAGTACTTC. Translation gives CASSLTPNQETQYF.

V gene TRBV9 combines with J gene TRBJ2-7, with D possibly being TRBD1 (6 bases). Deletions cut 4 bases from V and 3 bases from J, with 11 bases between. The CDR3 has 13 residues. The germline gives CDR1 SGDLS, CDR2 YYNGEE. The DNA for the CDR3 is TGTGCCAGCAGCCCCTGGGACAACTACGAGCAGTACTTC. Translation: CASSPWDNYEQYF.

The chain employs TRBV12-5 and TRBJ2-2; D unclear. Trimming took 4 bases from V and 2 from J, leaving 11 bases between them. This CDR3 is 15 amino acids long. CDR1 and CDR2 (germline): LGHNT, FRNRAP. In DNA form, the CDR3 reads TGTGCTAGTGGTTCCTCGGACCCAAACACCGGGGAGCTGTTTTTT. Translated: CASGSSDPNTGELFF.

In DNA, the CDR3 is TGCGCCAGCAGACCGAAAGGCGGGTTCCCCTCTACCTACGAGCAGTACTTC. Amino acids: CASRPKGGFPSTYEQYF. V is TRBV5-1 and J is TRBJ2-7, with a weak D call TRBD2 (5 bases). This CDR3 has 17 residues. V gave up 5 bases and J gave up 2 bases, with 23 bases separating them. The germline gives CDR1 SGHRS, CDR2 YFSETQ.